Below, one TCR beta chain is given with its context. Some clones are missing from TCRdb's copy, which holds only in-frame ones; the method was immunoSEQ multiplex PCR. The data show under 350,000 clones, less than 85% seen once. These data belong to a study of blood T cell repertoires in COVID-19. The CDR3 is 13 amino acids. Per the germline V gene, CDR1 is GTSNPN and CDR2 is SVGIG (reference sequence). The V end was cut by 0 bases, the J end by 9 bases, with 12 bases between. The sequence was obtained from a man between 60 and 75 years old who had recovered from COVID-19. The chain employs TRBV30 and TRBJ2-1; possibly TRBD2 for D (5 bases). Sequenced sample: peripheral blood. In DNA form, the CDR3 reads TGTGCCTGGAGTGTACTGAGGGCCGGTGAGCAGTTCTTC. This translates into CAWSVLRAGEQFF.